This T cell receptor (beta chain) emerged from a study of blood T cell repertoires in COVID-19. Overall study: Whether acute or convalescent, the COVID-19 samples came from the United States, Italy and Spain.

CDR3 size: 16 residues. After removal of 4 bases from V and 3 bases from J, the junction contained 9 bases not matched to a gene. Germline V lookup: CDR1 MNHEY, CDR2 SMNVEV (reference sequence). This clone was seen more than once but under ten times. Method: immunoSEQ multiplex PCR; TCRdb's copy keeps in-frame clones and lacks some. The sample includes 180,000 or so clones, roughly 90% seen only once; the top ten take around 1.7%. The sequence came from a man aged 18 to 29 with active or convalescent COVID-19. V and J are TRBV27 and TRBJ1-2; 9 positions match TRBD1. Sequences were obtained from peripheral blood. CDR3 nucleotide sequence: TGTGCCAGCAGTTCACTAACAGGGGGCGCCGACTATGGCTACACCTTC. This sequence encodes CASSSLTGGADYGYTF.